The 4 T cell receptor beta chains presented below share a single source sample, sequenced in a study of shared clonotypes between healthy human individuals. Assay: immunoSEQ multiplex PCR; the TCRdb copy retains only in-frame clones and omits some. The repertoire holds approximately 700,000 clones, with around 73% as singletons. The source material was memory CD4+ T cells sorted from blood. Subset indicated: CD45RA-negative fraction. The receptors stem from a woman aged 25 to 39 in good health.

The sample holds one count of this clone. Here the CDR3 reads CASSFDRAREKLFF. The CDR3 DNA reads TGTGCCAGCAGCTTTGACAGGGCTCGTGAAAAACTGTTTTTT. J is TRBJ1-4 and V is TRBV7-9, with 7 bases lining up with TRBD1. The CDR3 covers 14 residues. In germline, CDR1 is SEHNR, CDR2 FQNEAQ (reference sequence). Trimming removed 3 bases from V and 7 bases from J; junction bases left unmatched: 5.

The V gene is TRBV6-1, the J gene TRBJ2-7; the D is unclear. CDR3 length: 14 amino acids. Germline loops: CDR1 MNHNS, CDR2 SASEGT. V lost 4 bases and J 0 bases, leaving 10 bases between the germline ends. The CDR3 nucleotides read TGTGCCAGCAGTGTGCGTCGTGCCTCCTACGAGCAGTACTTC. Translated, it gives CASSVRRASYEQYF.

This clone has at least ten counts. The sample contains more than one DNA sequence encoding this CDR3. CDR3 residues: CASSRGQGNEKLFF. CDR3 coding DNA: TGTGCCAGCAGCCGAGGACAGGGTAATGAAAAACTGTTTTTT. The chain joins TRBV7-2 to TRBJ1-4, with 8 nucleotides matching TRBD1. The CDR3 runs 14 residues. Germline V gene data show CDR1 as SGHTA and CDR2 as FQGNSA. The V and J ends lost 5 bases and 4 bases, in that order; junction bases with no gene match: 3. The full variable domain, completed using reference TRBV7-2 and TRBJ1-4, is GAGVSQSPSNKVTEKGKDVELRCDPISGHTALYWYRQSLGQGLEFLIYFQGNSAPDKSGLPSDRFSAERTGGSVSTLTIQRTQQEDSAVYLCASSRGQGNEKLFFGSGTQLSVL.

This chain uses TRBV2 with TRBJ2-1; 7 bases map to TRBD1. Germline CDR1 is SNHLY and CDR2 is FYNNEI. The V segment lost 6 bases and the J segment 0 bases; nucleotides outside the gene matches: 5. CDR3 size: 15 residues. CDR3 nucleotides: TGTGCCAGCAGGCTGGGACAGAGCTCCTACAATGAGCAGTTCTTC. Translated, it gives CASRLGQSSYNEQFF.